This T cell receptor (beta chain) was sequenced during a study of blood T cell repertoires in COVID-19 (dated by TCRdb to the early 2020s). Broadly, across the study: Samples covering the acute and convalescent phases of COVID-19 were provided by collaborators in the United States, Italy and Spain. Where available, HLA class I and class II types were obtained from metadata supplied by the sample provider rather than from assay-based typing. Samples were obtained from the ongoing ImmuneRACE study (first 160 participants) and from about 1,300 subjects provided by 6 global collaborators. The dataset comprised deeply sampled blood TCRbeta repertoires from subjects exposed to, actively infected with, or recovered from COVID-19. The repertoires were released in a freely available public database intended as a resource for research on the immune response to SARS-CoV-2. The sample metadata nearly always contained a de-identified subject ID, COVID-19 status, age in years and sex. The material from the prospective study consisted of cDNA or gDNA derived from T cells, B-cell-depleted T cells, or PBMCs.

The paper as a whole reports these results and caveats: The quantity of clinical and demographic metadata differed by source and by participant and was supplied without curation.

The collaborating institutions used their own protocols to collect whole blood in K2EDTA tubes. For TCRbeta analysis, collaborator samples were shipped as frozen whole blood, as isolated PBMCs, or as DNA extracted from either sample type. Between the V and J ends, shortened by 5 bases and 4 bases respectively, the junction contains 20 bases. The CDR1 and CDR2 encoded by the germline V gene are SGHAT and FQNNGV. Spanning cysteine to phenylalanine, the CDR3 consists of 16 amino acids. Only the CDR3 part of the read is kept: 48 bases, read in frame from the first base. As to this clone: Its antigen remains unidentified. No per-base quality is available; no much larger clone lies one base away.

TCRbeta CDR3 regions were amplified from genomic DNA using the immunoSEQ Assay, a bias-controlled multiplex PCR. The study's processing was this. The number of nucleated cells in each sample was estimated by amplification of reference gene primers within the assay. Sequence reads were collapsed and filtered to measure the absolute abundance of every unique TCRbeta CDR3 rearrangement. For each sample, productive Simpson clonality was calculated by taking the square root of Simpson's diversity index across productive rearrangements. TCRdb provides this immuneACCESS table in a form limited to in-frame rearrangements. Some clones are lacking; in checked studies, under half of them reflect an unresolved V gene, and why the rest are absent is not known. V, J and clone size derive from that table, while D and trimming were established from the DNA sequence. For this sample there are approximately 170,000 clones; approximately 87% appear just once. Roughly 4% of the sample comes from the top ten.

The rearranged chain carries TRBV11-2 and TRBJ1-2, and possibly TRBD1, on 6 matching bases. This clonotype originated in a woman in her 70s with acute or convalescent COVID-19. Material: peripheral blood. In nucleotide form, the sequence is TGTGCCAGCAGCCACTCCGGGGGGCGGGATTTCTATGGCTACACCTTC. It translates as CASSHSGGRDFYGYTF.